Each of the 22 T cell receptor beta chains below was sequenced from the same sample in a study of T cells in Graves' hyperthyroidism and ophthalmopathy. Using RNA transcripts as the source, TCR beta CDR3 regions were amplified. Researchers ran a first-round RT-PCR on the TCR CDR3 using the HTBI primer set. Via MiXCR, TCRdb re-called the multiplex PCR reads, giving one row per CDR3 protein. The sample lists 660,000 or so distinct CDR3 sequences; less than 25% were seen once. The sequenced sample consisted of blood. The receptor set was obtained from a man between 25 and 39 years old with Graves' ophthalmopathy.

The chain links TRBV6-5 to TRBJ2-1; 8 nucleotides match TRBD2. J lost 7 bases, V lost 4 bases, and 9 bases had no gene match. There are 15 residues in the CDR3. Germline lookup yields CDR1 MNHEY and CDR2 SVGAGI. CDR3 nucleotide sequence: TGTGCCAGCAGTTCTCGGGGGGGGGCAAATAATGAGCAGTTCTTC. Translated, it gives CASSSRGGANNEQFF.

The rearrangement uses TRBV11-2 and TRBJ2-3; TRBD2 is a possible D gene (5 bases). With 6 bases removed from V and 4 bases from J, the gap between germline ends came to 23 bases. The CDR3 is made up of 17 amino acids. Germline V lookup: CDR1 SGHAT, CDR2 FQNNGV. The CDR3 sequence: CASSHRRALVEADTQYF. DNA of the CDR3: TGTGCCAGCAGTCACCGGCGCGCCCTGGTGGAGGCAGATACGCAGTATTTT.

The chain is built from TRBV6-1 and TRBJ2-7, with 7 bases that match TRBD2. With V trimmed by 6 bases and J by 4 bases, 15 bases remained unmatched. The CDR3 has 16 amino acids. CDR1 is MNHNS, CDR2 SASEGT, per germline. CDR3 sequence reads: CASSPGGTPLTYEQYF. CDR3 DNA sequence: TGTGCCAGCAGCCCCGGGGGGACTCCTCTTACTTACGAGCAGTACTTC.

The rearrangement uses TRBV5-1 and TRBJ2-7; 9 nucleotides agree with TRBD2. The germline V gene encodes CDR1 SGHRS and CDR2 YFSETQ. There are 17 residues in the CDR3. With 2 bases clipped from V and 3 bases from J, the junction kept 12 bases outside the gene matches. CDR3 region: CASSLLSGLAARYEQYF. The CDR3 DNA is TGCGCCAGCAGCTTATTGTCGGGACTAGCAGCCCGCTACGAGCAGTACTTC.

This clonotype turned up a few times. V and J are TRBV6-1 and TRBJ2-7, with 12 bases matching TRBD2. Per germline, CDR1 MNHNS and CDR2 SASEGT. The ends lost 2 bases at V and 3 bases at J; junction bases unmatched: 8. The CDR3 is 17 amino acids. The DNA for the CDR3 is TGTGCCAGCAGTGAACCGCTAGCGGGAGGGCCGGACTACGAGCAGTACTTC. Encoded protein: CASSEPLAGGPDYEQYF.

This chain joins TRBV12-3 or TRBV12-4 and TRBJ1-1, with TRBD1 matching 8 bases. V lost 7 bases and J lost 4; bases outside the gene matches: 17. The CDR3 extends over 17 amino acids. CDR3 in amino acids: CASKSPRRQGKSTEAFF. CDR3 sequence (DNA): TGTGCCAGCAAGTCCCCTCGGAGACAGGGGAAGAGCACTGAAGCTTTCTTT.

The V call is TRBV28, the J call TRBJ2-1; D perhaps matches TRBD2 (6 bases). The V and J ends lost 4 bases and 8 bases respectively, with 15 bases between them. Germline V gene sequence: CDR1 MDHEN, CDR2 SYDVKM. This CDR3 has 14 residues. The CDR3 DNA is TGTGCCAGCAGTTCGGGACTCTCAATGGATGAGCAGTTCTTC. Amino acid sequence: CASSSGLSMDEQFF.

This clonotype was observed at least ten times. V is TRBV6-1 and J is TRBJ2-3, with 7 bases fitting TRBD1. V dropped 7 bases and J dropped 2; count of bases not matched to a gene: 6. The length of the CDR3 is 14 residues. Germline CDR1 and CDR2: MNHNS and SASEGT. In DNA form, the CDR3 reads TGTGCCAGCACCGGGACAGCAAACACAGATACGCAGTATTTT. This translates into CASTGTANTDTQYF.

With respect to this clonotype: With a much larger clone just one base away, this may be a read error. The chain couples TRBV28 to TRBJ2-5; tentative D call: TRBD1 (5 bases). Per germline, CDR1 MDHEN and CDR2 SYDVKM. The ends were cut back, 5 bases at V and 5 bases at J, with 12 bases in the middle. The CDR3 extends over 13 amino acids. CDR3 nucleotides: TGTGCCAGCAGTCTACAGGCGACGGAGACCCAGTACTTC. Translation gives CASSLQATETQYF.

This clonotype was observed many times. CDR3 loop: CASSFGAGKGTQYF. The CDR3 DNA is TGTGCCAGCAGCTTTGGTGCAGGGAAAGGGACCCAGTACTTC. This chain joins TRBV11-2 and TRBJ2-5; D possibly corresponds to TRBD1 (5 bases). The germline V and J ends were trimmed by 3 bases and 7 bases, with 15 bases remaining between them. The germline V gene has CDR1 SGHAT and CDR2 FQNNGV. This CDR3 has 14 residues.

This chain joins TRBV11-2 and TRBJ1-6, with D possibly TRBD1 on 6 matching bases. This CDR3 comprises 14 residues. V was cut by 1 base and J by 10 bases, with 11 bases left in between. Germline V CDR1 and CDR2: SGHAT, FQNNGV. For the CDR3, the DNA is TGTGCCAGCAGCTTAGGTACAGGGCCCTCACCCCTCCACTTT. Translation: CASSLGTGPSPLHF.

This clonotype has a handful of counts. The rearrangement links TRBV6-1 to TRBJ2-5; TRBD1 might be the D (6 bases). The CDR3 loop spans 15 amino acids. CDR1 and CDR2 (germline): MNHNS, SASEGT. Deletions cut 6 bases from V and 4 bases from J, with 18 bases between. The DNA of the CDR3 is TGTGCCAGCAGCGTTGTCACAGGGTCATTAGAGACCCAGTACTTC. As protein: CASSVVTGSLETQYF.

The chain is built from TRBV20-1 and TRBJ2-7; possible D gene TRBD1, 6 bases. CDR1 DFQATT and CDR2 SNEGSKA come from the germline V gene (reference sequence). There are 14 residues in the CDR3. The V end lost 6 bases, the J end lost 0 bases, and 15 bases lay between the germline ends. The CDR3 bases are TGCAGTGCCCAGGGGTCAGTTTCCTCCTACGAGCAGTACTTC. Protein sequence: CSAQGSVSSYEQYF.

This chain uses TRBV20-1 with TRBJ2-5, with 8 bases lining up with TRBD2. The CDR3 consists of 13 residues. CDR1 and CDR2 from the germline V gene are DFQATT and SNEGSKA (reference sequence). V was pared by 7 bases and J by 5 bases, with 9 bases of the junction left unmatched. The CDR3 nucleotides are TGCAGTGAAAGAACGGGAGGGGGGGAGACCCAGTACTTC. It specifies CSERTGGGETQYF.

This clonotype was counted at least ten times. This chain uses TRBV5-1 with TRBJ2-1, with TRBD1 identical over 8 bases. V was pared by 4 bases and J by 0 bases, with 3 bases of the junction left unmatched. This CDR3 is 15 amino acids long. CDR1 and CDR2 (germline): SGHRS, YFSETQ. The CDR3 nucleotides are TGCGCCAGCAGCAGGGACAGGAGCTCCTACAATGAGCAGTTCTTC. Protein sequence: CASSRDRSSYNEQFF.

This clonotype came up a few times. This chain joins TRBV20-1 and TRBJ2-7; possible D gene TRBD1, 6 bases. The CDR3 is 16 residues long. Trimming removed 3 bases from V and 0 bases from J, with 18 bases in between. Germline CDR1 and CDR2: DFQATT and SNEGSKA (reference sequence). CDR3 DNA: TGCAGTGCTAGCCCCCCTAGGGGGATTAGCTCCTACGAGCAGTACTTC. As protein: CSASPPRGISSYEQYF.

This clonotype has ten or more counts. This chain links TRBV28 with TRBJ1-5; D remains unclear. This CDR3 is built from 12 residues. Trimming pared 1 base from V and 5 bases from J, leaving 3 bases between. Germline loops: CDR1 MDHEN, CDR2 SYDVKM. The CDR3 coding sequence is TGTGCCAGCAGTTTATCAGATCAGCCCCAGCATTTT. Protein sequence: CASSLSDQPQHF.

This clonotype was recorded at least ten times. The V and J genes are TRBV11-2 and TRBJ1-1; 9 bases map to TRBD1. The CDR3 contains 18 residues. V dropped 2 bases and J dropped 0; count of bases not matched to a gene: 10. The V gene's germline CDR1 is SGHAT and CDR2 FQNNGV. CDR3 DNA sequence: TGTGCCAGCAGCTTATATGTGGGACAGGGAATTATGAACACTGAAGCTTTCTTT. Translated, it gives CASSLYVGQGIMNTEAFF. Drawing the rest from reference TRBV11-2 and TRBJ1-1, the complete variable domain is EAGVAQSPRYKIIEKRQSVAFWCNPISGHATLYWYQQILGQGPKLLIQFQNNGVVDDSQLPKDRFSAERLKGVDSTLKIQPAKLEDSAVYLCASSLYVGQGIMNTEAFFGQGTRLTVV.

The genes are TRBV28 and TRBJ1-4; D unresolved. The CDR3 has 13 amino acids. The germline V gene encodes CDR1 MDHEN and CDR2 SYDVKM. Trimming pared 7 bases from V and 2 bases from J, leaving 8 bases between. The CDR3 coding sequence is TGTGCCAGCATTGGAGGGACTAATGAAAAACTGTTTTTT. Translating gives CASIGGTNEKLFF.

The V call is TRBV18, the J call TRBJ2-3, with TRBD1 matching over 9 bases. The germline gives CDR1 KGHSH, CDR2 LQKENI. J gave up 5 bases and V 5 bases, and 11 bases lay outside the gene matches. The CDR3 extends over 16 amino acids. CDR3 in amino acids: CASSKQGARGKDTQYF. The CDR3 bases are TGTGCCAGCTCAAAACAGGGGGCGCGAGGCAAAGATACGCAGTATTTT.

There are many counts of this clonotype. This CDR3 reads CASSQVGARDKKGGYTF. CDR3 nucleotides: TGTGCCAGCAGCCAAGTTGGGGCCCGGGACAAAAAAGGAGGCTACACCTTC. This chain uses TRBV3-1 with TRBJ1-2; TRBD1 might be the D (6 bases). CDR1 is LGHDT and CDR2 is YNNKEL in the germline V gene (reference sequence). V gave up 1 base and J gave up 8 bases, with 23 bases separating them. The CDR3 is 17 residues long.

This clonotype came up many times. The rearrangement joins TRBV20-1 to TRBJ2-7; a possible D gene is TRBD2 (6 bases). This CDR3 comprises 13 residues. Germline V lookup: CDR1 DFQATT, CDR2 SNEGSKA (reference sequence). The V end lost 6 bases, the J end lost 0 bases, and 12 bases lay between the germline ends. Here the CDR3 reads CSAVAESSYEQYF. The CDR3 DNA reads as TGCAGTGCCGTAGCGGAAAGCTCCTACGAGCAGTACTTC.